This T cell receptor beta chain was captured in a study of T cells in Graves' hyperthyroidism and ophthalmopathy. Study conclusions and caveats: Through a model of 13 V-J features, ophthalmopathy was separated from stable hyperthyroidism.

Clinical symptoms, serum thyroxine, TRAb, thyroid ultrasound and orbital computed tomography informed diagnoses. Notes on this clonotype: The antigen is unknown.

Trimming cost V 3 bases and J 4 bases, with 14 bases left between them. The germline CDR1 and CDR2 sequences are LNHNV and YYDKDF (reference sequence). This CDR3 is built from 15 residues. There were TCR beta CDR3 regions amplified from RNA transcripts. First-round RT-PCR with HTBI primers amplified the TCR CDR3 region. Using its own MiXCR run on the multiplex PCR reads, TCRdb lists one record per CDR3 protein. The profile covers nearly 750,000 distinct CDR3 sequences, with about 35% appearing a single time and roughly 30% taken by the ten largest. This sequence was found in a woman aged 40 to 50 with Graves' hyperthyroidism. V and J are TRBV15 and TRBJ2-3; D not resolved. Input material: blood. In DNA, the CDR3 is TGTGCCACCAGCAGGGAAACAGCAGGAGCAGATACGCAGTATTTT. It translates to CATSRETAGADTQYF.